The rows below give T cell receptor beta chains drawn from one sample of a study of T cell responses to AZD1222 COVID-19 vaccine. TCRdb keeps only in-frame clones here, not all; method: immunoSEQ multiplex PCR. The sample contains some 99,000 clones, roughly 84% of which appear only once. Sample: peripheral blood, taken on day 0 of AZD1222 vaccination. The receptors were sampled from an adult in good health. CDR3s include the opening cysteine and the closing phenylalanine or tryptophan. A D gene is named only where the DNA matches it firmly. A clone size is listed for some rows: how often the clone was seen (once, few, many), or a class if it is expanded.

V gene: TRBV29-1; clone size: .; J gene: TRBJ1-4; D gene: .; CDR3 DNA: TGCAGCGCCCGGGTCGGAGGGGGGAGTTATGAAAAACTGTTTTTT; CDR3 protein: CSARVGGGSYEKLFF
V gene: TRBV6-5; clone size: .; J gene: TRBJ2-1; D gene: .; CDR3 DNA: TGTGCCACCAAGGGGGGGAGCTCCTACAATGAGCAGTTCTTC; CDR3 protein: CATKGGSSYNEQFF
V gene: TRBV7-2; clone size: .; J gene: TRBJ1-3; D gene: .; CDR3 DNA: TGTGCCAGCAGCCAGATACAGGGCTGGAGCTCTGGAAACACCATATATTTT; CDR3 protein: CASSQIQGWSSGNTIYF
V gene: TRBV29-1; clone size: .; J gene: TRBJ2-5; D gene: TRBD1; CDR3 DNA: TGCAGCGTTCGTCAGGGGGCGAGGAAAGAGACCCAGTACTTC; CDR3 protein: CSVRQGARKETQYF
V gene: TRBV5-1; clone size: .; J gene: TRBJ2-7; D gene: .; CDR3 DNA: TGCGCCAGTACCAGGGGGGGTTACTCCTACGAGCAGTACTTC; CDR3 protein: CASTRGGYSYEQYF
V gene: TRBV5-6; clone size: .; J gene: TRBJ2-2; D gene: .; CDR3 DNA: TGTGCCAGCAGCTTGTTAACGGGGCCGGGCACCGGGGAGCTGTTTTTT; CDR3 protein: CASSLLTGPGTGELFF
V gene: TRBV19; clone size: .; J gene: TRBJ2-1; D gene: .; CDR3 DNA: TGTGCCAGTAGTCCGGACAGAATTTACAATGAGCAGTTCTTC; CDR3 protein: CASSPDRIYNEQFF
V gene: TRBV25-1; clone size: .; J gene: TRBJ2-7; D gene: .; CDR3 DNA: TGTGCCAGCGGCCGGGGGTACGAGCAGTACTTC; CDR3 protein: CASGRGYEQYF
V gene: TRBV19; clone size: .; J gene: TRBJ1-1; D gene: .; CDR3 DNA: TGTGCCAGTAAGCGGGGAGAATACCCGAACACTGAAGCTTTCTTT; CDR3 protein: CASKRGEYPNTEAFF
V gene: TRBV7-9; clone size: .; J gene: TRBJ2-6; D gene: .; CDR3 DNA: TGTGCCAGCAGCCTGTTCAGGAACTTTAGGGCCAACGTCCTGACTTTC; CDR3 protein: CASSLFRNFRANVLTF
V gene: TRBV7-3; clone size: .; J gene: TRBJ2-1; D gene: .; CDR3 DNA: TGTGCCAGCAGCTTAGATCCCAGCGGTCTCTCCTACAATGAGCAGTTCTTC; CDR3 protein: CASSLDPSGLSYNEQFF
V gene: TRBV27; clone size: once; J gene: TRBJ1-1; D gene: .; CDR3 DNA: TGTGCCAGCAGTTTATCCCTATCCGGGACTGAAGCTTTCTTT; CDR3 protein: CASSLSLSGTEAFF
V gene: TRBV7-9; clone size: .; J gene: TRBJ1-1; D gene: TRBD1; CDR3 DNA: TGTGCCAGCAGTTCGGGACAGGGAATCCCATATTCGGCTGAAGCTTTCTTT; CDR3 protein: CASSSGQGIPYSAEAFF
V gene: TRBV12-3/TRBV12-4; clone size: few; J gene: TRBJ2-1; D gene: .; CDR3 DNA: TGTGCCAGCAGTTTAACCGGACGACAGCAGTTCTTC; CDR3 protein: CASSLTGRQQFF
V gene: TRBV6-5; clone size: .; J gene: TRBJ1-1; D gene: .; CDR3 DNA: TGTGCCAGCCGTCGGCAGGGTTCGAACACTGAAGCTTTCTTT; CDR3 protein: CASRRQGSNTEAFF
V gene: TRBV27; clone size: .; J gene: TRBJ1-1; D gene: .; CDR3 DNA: TGTGCCAGCCATGGAACAGTTAACACTGAAGCTTTCTTT; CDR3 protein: CASHGTVNTEAFF
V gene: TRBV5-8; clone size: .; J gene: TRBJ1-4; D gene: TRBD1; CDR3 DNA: TGTGCCAGCAGCTGGGGACAGGCCGGGGGGGAAAAACTGTTTTTT; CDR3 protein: CASSWGQAGGEKLFF
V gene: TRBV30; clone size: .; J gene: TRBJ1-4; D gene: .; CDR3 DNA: TGTGCCTGGGTGGGGGAGGAAGAACTGTTTTTT; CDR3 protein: CAWVGEEELFF
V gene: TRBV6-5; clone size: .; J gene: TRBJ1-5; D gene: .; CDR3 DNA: TGTGCCAGCAGCTACAGTGACAATCAGCCCCAGCATTTT; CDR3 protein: CASSYSDNQPQHF
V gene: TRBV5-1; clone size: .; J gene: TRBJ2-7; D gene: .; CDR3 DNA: TGCGCCAGCAGCGAAATCGAAAGACGAGACTACGAGCAGTACTTC; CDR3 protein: CASSEIERRDYEQYF
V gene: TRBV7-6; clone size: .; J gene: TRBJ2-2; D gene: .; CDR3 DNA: TGTGCCAGCAGCTTAGGGGTCCCCGTTGGGACCGGGGAGCTGTTTTTT; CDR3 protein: CASSLGVPVGTGELFF
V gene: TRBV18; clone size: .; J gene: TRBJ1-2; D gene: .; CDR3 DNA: TGTGCCAGCTCACAGGCAGTAACTAACTATGGCTACACCTTC; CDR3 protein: CASSQAVTNYGYTF
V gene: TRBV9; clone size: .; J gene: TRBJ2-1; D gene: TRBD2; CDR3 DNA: TGTGCCAGCAGCGTAGCGATTAGGGCGGGAGACTATGAGCAGTTCTTC; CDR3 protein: CASSVAIRAGDYEQFF
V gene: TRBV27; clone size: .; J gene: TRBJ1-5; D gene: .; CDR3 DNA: TGTGCCAGCAGTTTATCTGGGGCGACCCTTCGCAATCAGCCCCAGCATTTT; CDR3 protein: CASSLSGATLRNQPQHF
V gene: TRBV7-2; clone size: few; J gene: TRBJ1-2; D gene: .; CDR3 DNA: TGTGCCAGCAGCCCCAACCTCGGGGGATGGGGCTACACCTTC; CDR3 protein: CASSPNLGGWGYTF
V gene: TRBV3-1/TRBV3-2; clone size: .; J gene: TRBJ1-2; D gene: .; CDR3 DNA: TGTGCCAGCAGCCGGTGGGATTCAGAATCTAACTATGGCTACACCTTC; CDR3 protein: CASSRWDSESNYGYTF
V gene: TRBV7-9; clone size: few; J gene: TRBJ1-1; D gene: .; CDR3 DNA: TGTGCCAGCAGCTTAGGAGGTTACCGGGCCACTGAAGCTTTCTTT; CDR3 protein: CASSLGGYRATEAFF
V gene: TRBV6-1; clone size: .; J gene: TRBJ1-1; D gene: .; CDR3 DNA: TGTGCCAGCAGTGAAGCAGGCAGGGGACGTGAAGCTTTCTTT; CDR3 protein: CASSEAGRGREAFF
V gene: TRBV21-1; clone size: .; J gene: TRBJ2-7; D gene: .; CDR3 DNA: TGTGCCAGCAGCAAGAAAATGGAGCCCGGCTGGCTCTCCTACGAGCAGTACTTC; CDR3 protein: CASSKKMEPGWLSYEQYF
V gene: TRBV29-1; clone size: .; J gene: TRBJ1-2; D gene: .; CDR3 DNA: TGCAGCGGATCCGGGCCCGGCCCTGGCTACACCTTC; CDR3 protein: CSGSGPGPGYTF
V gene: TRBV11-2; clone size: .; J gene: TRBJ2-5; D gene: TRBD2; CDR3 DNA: TGTGCCAGCAGCTTAGGCCGACTAGCGGGGGAACAAGAGACCCAGTACTTC; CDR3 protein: CASSLGRLAGEQETQYF
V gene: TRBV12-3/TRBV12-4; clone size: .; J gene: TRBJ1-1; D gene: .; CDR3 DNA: TGTGCCAGCAACCTACAGGGAAGGACTGAAGCTTTCTTT; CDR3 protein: CASNLQGRTEAFF
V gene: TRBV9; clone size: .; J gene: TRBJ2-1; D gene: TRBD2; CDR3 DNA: TGTGCCAGCAGCGCCTCTACTAGCGGTTACAATGAGCAGTTCTTC; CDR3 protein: CASSASTSGYNEQFF
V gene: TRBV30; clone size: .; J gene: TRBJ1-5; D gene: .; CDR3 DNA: TGTGCCTGGACCGATGCCAGTGGGAATCAGCCCCAGCATTTT; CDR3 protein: CAWTDASGNQPQHF
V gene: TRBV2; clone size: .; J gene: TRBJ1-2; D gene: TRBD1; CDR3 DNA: TGTGCCAGCAGTTTTTCTAGGACAGGGGCTAACTATGGCTACACCTTC; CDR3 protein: CASSFSRTGANYGYTF
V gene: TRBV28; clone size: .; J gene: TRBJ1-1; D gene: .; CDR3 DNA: TGTGCCAGCACTTCCAGCGGGAGGACTGAAGCTTTCTTT; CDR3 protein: CASTSSGRTEAFF
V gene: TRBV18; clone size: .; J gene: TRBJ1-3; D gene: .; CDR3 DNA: TGTGCCAGCTCACCACCGGGGACCCCCCTCGGGGACACCATATATTTT; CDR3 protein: CASSPPGTPLGDTIYF
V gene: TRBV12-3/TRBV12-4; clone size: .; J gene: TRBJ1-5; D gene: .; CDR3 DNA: TGTGCCAGCAGTCCCCGGATTAGGGAGCCCCAGCATTTT; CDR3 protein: CASSPRIREPQHF
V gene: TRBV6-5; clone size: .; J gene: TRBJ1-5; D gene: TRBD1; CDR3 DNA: TGTGCCAGCAGCCGACAGGGGGGGCAGCCCCAGCATTTT; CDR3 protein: CASSRQGGQPQHF
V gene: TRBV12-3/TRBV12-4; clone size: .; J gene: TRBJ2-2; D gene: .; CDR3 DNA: TGTGCCAGCAGCCTCAGAGACACCGGGGAGCTGTTTTTT; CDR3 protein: CASSLRDTGELFF
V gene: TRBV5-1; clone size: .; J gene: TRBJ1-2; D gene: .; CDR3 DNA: TGCGCCAGCAGCTTACAGGGCTATGGCTACACCTTC; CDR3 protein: CASSLQGYGYTF
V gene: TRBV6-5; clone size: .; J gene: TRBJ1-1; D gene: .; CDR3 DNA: TGTGCCAGCAGTTACGTTGGGGGGGCGCGATTCTCTGAAGCTTTCTTT; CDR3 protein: CASSYVGGARFSEAFF
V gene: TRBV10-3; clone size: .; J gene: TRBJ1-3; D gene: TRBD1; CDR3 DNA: TGTGCCATCAGTGAGGGACAGGGGAGGTCTGGAAACACCATATATTTT; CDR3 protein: CAISEGQGRSGNTIYF
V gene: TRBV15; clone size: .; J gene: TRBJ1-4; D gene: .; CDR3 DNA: TGTGCCACCAGCAGACTCGCAACAACGGGGGGGCTCAGGGAAAAACTGTTTTTT; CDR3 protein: CATSRLATTGGLREKLFF
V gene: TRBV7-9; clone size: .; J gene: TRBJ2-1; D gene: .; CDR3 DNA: TGTGCCAGCAGCTTAGGGTGGACCAATGAGCAGTTCTTC; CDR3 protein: CASSLGWTNEQFF
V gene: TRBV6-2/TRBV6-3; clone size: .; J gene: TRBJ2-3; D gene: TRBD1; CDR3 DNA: TGTGCCAGCAGTTCCGGGACAGGGGTCACAGATACGCAGTATTTT; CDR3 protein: CASSSGTGVTDTQYF
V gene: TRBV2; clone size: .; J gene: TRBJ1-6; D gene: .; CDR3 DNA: TGTGCCAGCACCGATTGGGGGGGAAGGGTTCTGGGGAATTCACCCCTCCACTTT; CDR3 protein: CASTDWGGRVLGNSPLHF
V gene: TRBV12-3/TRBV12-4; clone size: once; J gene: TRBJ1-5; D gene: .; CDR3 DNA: TGTGCCAGCAGATTACAGGCGACTCAGCCCCAGCATTTT; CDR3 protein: CASRLQATQPQHF
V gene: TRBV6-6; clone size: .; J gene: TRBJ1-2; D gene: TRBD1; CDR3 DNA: TGTGCCAGCAACGCGCTACAGGGGGCCTATGGCTACACCTTC; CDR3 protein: CASNALQGAYGYTF
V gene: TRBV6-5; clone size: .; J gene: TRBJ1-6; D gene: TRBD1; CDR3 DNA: TGTGCCAGCAGTTTTGACAGGGGAGGGAATTCACCCCTCCACTTT; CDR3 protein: CASSFDRGGNSPLHF
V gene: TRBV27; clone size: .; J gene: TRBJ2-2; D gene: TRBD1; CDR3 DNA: TGTGCCAGCAGCCGTAGGGGGCAAGGGGACACCGGGGAGCTGTTTTTT; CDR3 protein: CASSRRGQGDTGELFF
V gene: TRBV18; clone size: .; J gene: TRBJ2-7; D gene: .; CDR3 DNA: TGTGCCAGCTCACAAGGGACGGAATCCTACGAGCAGTACTTC; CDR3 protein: CASSQGTESYEQYF
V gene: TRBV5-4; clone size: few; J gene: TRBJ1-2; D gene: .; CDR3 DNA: TGTGCCAGCAGCTTGGGCCAGACCTATGGCTACACCTTC; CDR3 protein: CASSLGQTYGYTF
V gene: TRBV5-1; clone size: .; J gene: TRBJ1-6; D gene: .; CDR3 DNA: TGCGCCAGCAGCTTGAACAGGGATAATTCACCCCTCCACTTT; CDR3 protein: CASSLNRDNSPLHF
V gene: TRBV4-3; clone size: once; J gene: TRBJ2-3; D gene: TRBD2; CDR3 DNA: TGCGCCAGCAGCCAAGATCTCGGACTAGCGGGGGGGCCCGGCACAGATACGCAGTATTTT; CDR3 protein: CASSQDLGLAGGPGTDTQYF
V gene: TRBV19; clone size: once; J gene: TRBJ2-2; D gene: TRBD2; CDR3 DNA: TGTGCCAGTAGTATAAGTCTAGCGGGTTTCACCGGGGAGCTGTTTTTT; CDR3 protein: CASSISLAGFTGELFF
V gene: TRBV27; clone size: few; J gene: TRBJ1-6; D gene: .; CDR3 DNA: TGTGCCAGCAGCTCCGACAGGAGCTATAATTCACCCCTCCACTTT; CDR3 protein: CASSSDRSYNSPLHF
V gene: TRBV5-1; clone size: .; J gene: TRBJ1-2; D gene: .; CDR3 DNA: TGCGCCAGCAGCTTAAATTTAGGAATCAGCTATGGCTACACCTTC; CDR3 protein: CASSLNLGISYGYTF
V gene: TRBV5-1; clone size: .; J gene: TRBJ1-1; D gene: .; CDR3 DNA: TGCGCCAGCAGCTTGGACGGTCGGGTGAACACTGAAGCTTTCTTT; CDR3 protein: CASSLDGRVNTEAFF